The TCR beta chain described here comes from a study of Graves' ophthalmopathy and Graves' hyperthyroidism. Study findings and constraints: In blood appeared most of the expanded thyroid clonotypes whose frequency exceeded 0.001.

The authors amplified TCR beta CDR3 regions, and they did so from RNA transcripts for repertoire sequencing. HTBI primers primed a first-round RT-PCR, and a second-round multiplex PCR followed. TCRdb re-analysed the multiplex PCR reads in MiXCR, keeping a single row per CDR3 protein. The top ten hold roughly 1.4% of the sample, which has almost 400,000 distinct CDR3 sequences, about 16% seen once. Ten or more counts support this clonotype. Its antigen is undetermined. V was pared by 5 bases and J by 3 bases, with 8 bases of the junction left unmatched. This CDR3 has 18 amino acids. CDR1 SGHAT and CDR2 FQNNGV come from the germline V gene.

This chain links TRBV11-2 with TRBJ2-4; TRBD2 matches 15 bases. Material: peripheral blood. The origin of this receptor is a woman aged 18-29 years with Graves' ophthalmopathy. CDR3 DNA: TGTGCCAGCAGCCCCGGGACTAGCGGGGGGTTCCTCAAAAACATTCAGTACTTC. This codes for CASSPGTSGGFLKNIQYF.